The T cell receptor beta chain under discussion was sequenced for a study of blood T cell repertoires in COVID-19. The overall study: Specimens from acute and convalescent COVID-19 originated in the United States, Italy and Spain. T cells, B-cell-depleted T cells, or PBMCs provided the cDNA or gDNA that served as material.

V lost 2 bases to trimming and J lost 1 base, with 12 bases between them. The CDR3 has 16 amino acids. Germline V gene sequence: CDR1 SGHDT, CDR2 YYEEEE. In the source study's methods: Reference gene primer amplification in the assay estimated nucleated cell counts. Sequencing was performed with immunoSEQ multiplex PCR; in TCRdb, only in-frame clones are kept and a portion is missing. That table is the source of V, J and clone size, and D and trimming were worked out from the DNA. The sample holds 50,000 or so clones, around 80% seen once. The rearrangement uses TRBV5-6 and TRBJ2-2, with a tentative D call TRBD1 (6 bases). The sequencing input was peripheral blood. The sequence came from a man aged 35 to 55 with acute or convalescent COVID-19. CDR3 in amino acids: CASSLLSGVNTGELFF. For the CDR3, the DNA is TGTGCCAGCAGCTTACTCTCAGGGGTGAACACCGGGGAGCTGTTTTTT. Variable domain in full (rest from reference TRBV5-6 and TRBJ2-2): DAGVTQSPTHLIKTRGQQVTLRCSPKSGHDTVSWYQQALGQGPQFIFQYYEEEERQRGNFPDRFSGHQFPNYSSELNVNALLLGDSALYLCASSLLSGVNTGELFFGEGSRLTVL.